Listed below are T cell receptor beta chains from one sample, sequenced in a study of memory CD4+ T cells and cytomegalovirus serostatus. This table comes from immunoSEQ multiplex PCR, and its TCRdb copy is limited to in-frame clones, with some not included. The sample holds 65,000 to 95,000 clones, around 80% seen once. The sequenced material came from memory CD4+ T cells from blood. Receptors originate from an adult in good health and CMV-seronegative. The CDR3 runs from the conserved cysteine through the conserved F or W. Each record gives: CDR3 DNA, CDR3 protein, D gene, clone size, J gene, V gene. D genes are given only for firm matches. The size of a clone is reported for some rows only, either as once, few or many, or as a class for expanded clones.

DNA: TGTGCCAGCAGCCCGGACAGGACTAACACTGAAGCTTTCTTT
CDR3: CASSPDRTNTEAFF
D: TRBD1
size: few
J: TRBJ1-1
V: TRBV11-2

DNA: TGCGCCAGCAGCTCCTCCGGGACAGGGTCTTTTCCCTACGAGCAGTACTTC
CDR3: CASSSSGTGSFPYEQYF
D: TRBD1
size: once
J: TRBJ2-7
V: TRBV5-1

DNA: TGTGCCAGCAGGCCTAGCGGGGGGTACAATGAGCAGTTCTTC
CDR3: CASRPSGGYNEQFF
D: TRBD2
size: -
J: TRBJ2-1
V: TRBV28

DNA: TGCGCCAGCAGCCAAGAAGGTCTAGCGGGGGGGCCGAACACCGGGGAGCTGTTTTTT
CDR3: CASSQEGLAGGPNTGELFF
D: TRBD2
size: -
J: TRBJ2-2
V: TRBV4-1

DNA: TGTGCCACCCCCCGACTAGCGGCGACCAATGAGCAGTTCTTC
CDR3: CATPRLAATNEQFF
D: TRBD2
size: -
J: TRBJ2-1
V: TRBV6-1

DNA: TGTGCCAGCAGCGTAGGTGGGGGGGGATCCTACGAGCAGTACTTC
CDR3: CASSVGGGGSYEQYF
D: TRBD2
size: once
J: TRBJ2-7
V: TRBV9

DNA: TGCAGTGCTTTCCCGGACAGCGGCTACACCTTC
CDR3: CSAFPDSGYTF
D: -
size: -
J: TRBJ1-2
V: TRBV20-1

DNA: TGTGCCAGCAGCCCAACAGGGGGGACTGGAAACACCATATATTTT
CDR3: CASSPTGGTGNTIYF
D: TRBD1
size: -
J: TRBJ1-3
V: TRBV5-6

DNA: TGTGCCAGCAGCGGGGGGACTAGTTTGTCCGGGGAGCTGTTTTTT
CDR3: CASSGGTSLSGELFF
D: TRBD2
size: few
J: TRBJ2-2
V: TRBV9

DNA: TGTGCCAGTAGTATAGAGGGAAACACCATATATTTT
CDR3: CASSIEGNTIYF
D: -
size: -
J: TRBJ1-3
V: TRBV19

DNA: TGTGCCAGCAGCTCCCGGGACAGGGGGCTCGATGGCTACACCTTC
CDR3: CASSSRDRGLDGYTF
D: TRBD1
size: -
J: TRBJ1-2
V: TRBV5-8

DNA: TGTGCCAGCAGCTTGGGGGGAGGGTTTAATCAGCCCCAGCATTTT
CDR3: CASSLGGGFNQPQHF
D: -
size: -
J: TRBJ1-5
V: TRBV5-4

DNA: TGTGCCAGCAGCTCTCCGGGACCTCAAGAGACCCAGTACTTC
CDR3: CASSSPGPQETQYF
D: -
size: -
J: TRBJ2-5
V: TRBV7-3

DNA: TGTGCCAGCAGCTTAGCGGCCCAGGGGCGCGGGTATGGCTACACCTTC
CDR3: CASSLAAQGRGYGYTF
D: -
size: -
J: TRBJ1-2
V: TRBV7-2

DNA: TGTGCCAGCAGCTTAGATAGCGTAGGACACAATGAGCAGTTCTTC
CDR3: CASSLDSVGHNEQFF
D: -
size: -
J: TRBJ2-1
V: TRBV11-2

DNA: TGTGCCAGCAGCGTTGGACTAGCGGGACACACAGATACGCAGTATTTT
CDR3: CASSVGLAGHTDTQYF
D: TRBD2
size: -
J: TRBJ2-3
V: TRBV9

DNA: TGTGCCAGCAGCCAAGTTACGGCTTTCTTT
CDR3: CASSQVTAFF
D: -
size: -
J: TRBJ1-1
V: TRBV28

DNA: TGTGCCAGCAGTTCGGGGGTCCGCACAGATACGCAGTATTTT
CDR3: CASSSGVRTDTQYF
D: -
size: -
J: TRBJ2-3
V: TRBV7-3

DNA: TGTGCCAGCAGTTTTAAGGGGGTAGGTGGCTACACCTTC
CDR3: CASSFKGVGGYTF
D: -
size: -
J: TRBJ1-2
V: TRBV27

DNA: TGTGCCTGGAGTAATCGTGGCAGGGTGGGCGAGCAGTACTTC
CDR3: CAWSNRGRVGEQYF
D: -
size: -
J: TRBJ2-7
V: TRBV30

DNA: TGTGCCAGCAGCCCCCGACGGGATGCCAGCGCAGATACGCAGTATTTT
CDR3: CASSPRRDASADTQYF
D: -
size: few
J: TRBJ2-3
V: TRBV7-9

DNA: TGTGCCAGCAGCGTAGACCCCGATCAGCCCCAGCATTTT
CDR3: CASSVDPDQPQHF
D: -
size: -
J: TRBJ1-5
V: TRBV9

DNA: TGCAGCGGCGGGCTTGGACAGCGGTGGGATGAGCAGTTCTTC
CDR3: CSGGLGQRWDEQFF
D: -
size: -
J: TRBJ2-1
V: TRBV29-1

DNA: TGTGCCAGCAGCCGAGGGACAGGGATCGGCGAAGCTTTCTTT
CDR3: CASSRGTGIGEAFF
D: TRBD1
size: few
J: TRBJ1-1
V: TRBV14

DNA: TGTGCCAGCAGCTTAGGGCTCGGCAGGGAAGCCAAAAACATTCAGTACTTC
CDR3: CASSLGLGREAKNIQYF
D: -
size: few
J: TRBJ2-4
V: TRBV7-8

DNA: TGTGCCTACGGACAGGGTGGCACAGATACGCAGTATTTT
CDR3: CAYGQGGTDTQYF
D: TRBD1
size: -
J: TRBJ2-3
V: TRBV30

DNA: TGCGCCAGCAGCCAAGGGACAGGGGAGGTGAACTATGGCTACACCTTC
CDR3: CASSQGTGEVNYGYTF
D: TRBD1
size: -
J: TRBJ1-2
V: TRBV4-3

DNA: TGTGCCAGCAGACGCACAGGGGAGCGAGAAACCCAGTACTTC
CDR3: CASRRTGERETQYF
D: TRBD1
size: -
J: TRBJ2-5
V: TRBV6-1

DNA: TGCAGCGTTGAAGATCGGGGAGGGGGCGCGAACTATGGCTACACCTTC
CDR3: CSVEDRGGGANYGYTF
D: TRBD1
size: -
J: TRBJ1-2
V: TRBV29-1

DNA: TGTGCCAGCAGTTTAGGTGGGGAATTGGGAGAGACCCAGTACTTC
CDR3: CASSLGGELGETQYF
D: -
size: -
J: TRBJ2-5
V: TRBV27

DNA: TGTGCCATCAGTGACAGCCCCTACGAGCAGTACTTC
CDR3: CAISDSPYEQYF
D: -
size: -
J: TRBJ2-7
V: TRBV10-3

DNA: TGCAGCGCGAGTCCCGGGACAGCCAACACTGAAGCTTTCTTT
CDR3: CSASPGTANTEAFF
D: TRBD1
size: -
J: TRBJ1-1
V: TRBV29-1

DNA: TGTGCCAGCAGTCCAGGACAGGCTAACACTGAAGCTTTCTTT
CDR3: CASSPGQANTEAFF
D: TRBD1
size: -
J: TRBJ1-1
V: TRBV28

DNA: TGTGCCAGCAGCTTTACCGGGACAGTTGGAGATACGCAGTATTTT
CDR3: CASSFTGTVGDTQYF
D: TRBD1
size: few
J: TRBJ2-3
V: TRBV9

DNA: TGTGCCAGCAGCACCCAGGACTTAGGGGGAAACACCATATATTTT
CDR3: CASSTQDLGGNTIYF
D: -
size: -
J: TRBJ1-3
V: TRBV6-6

DNA: TGTGCCAGCAGCTTTGAAGGACTATACAATGAGCAGTTCTTC
CDR3: CASSFEGLYNEQFF
D: -
size: -
J: TRBJ2-1
V: TRBV11-2

DNA: TGCGCCAGCAGCTATGGTCGGGGGCGATCACACCAGCCCCCCGACCCTTTCGAAGCTTTCTTT
CDR3: CASSYGRGRSHQPPDPFEAFF
D: -
size: -
J: TRBJ1-1
V: TRBV5-1

DNA: TGTGCCAGCAGTCCCGACAGACTCTATAATTCACCCCTCCACTTT
CDR3: CASSPDRLYNSPLHF
D: -
size: -
J: TRBJ1-6
V: TRBV11-2

DNA: TGTGCCATCAGTGGGGCCGATTCTGAGACCCAGTACTTC
CDR3: CAISGADSETQYF
D: -
size: -
J: TRBJ2-5
V: TRBV10-3

DNA: TGTGCCAGCAGCCAAATCGTAGCGGGGAATGAGCAGTTCTTC
CDR3: CASSQIVAGNEQFF
D: TRBD2
size: -
J: TRBJ2-1
V: TRBV4-2

DNA: TGTGCTAGTGGTTCCGCGGAGAACTATGGCTACACCTTC
CDR3: CASGSAENYGYTF
D: -
size: -
J: TRBJ1-2
V: TRBV12-5

DNA: TGTGCCAGCAGCTTCTATGGCGAGCAGTACTTC
CDR3: CASSFYGEQYF
D: -
size: -
J: TRBJ2-7
V: TRBV5-6

DNA: TGCGCCAGCAGCTTGGATGGGGCACCCAACTATGGCTACACCTTC
CDR3: CASSLDGAPNYGYTF
D: -
size: -
J: TRBJ1-2
V: TRBV5-1

DNA: TGTGCCAGCAGCCCCACGGGGCCAGGGGGCCCCTACGAGCAGTACTTC
CDR3: CASSPTGPGGPYEQYF
D: TRBD1
size: once
J: TRBJ2-7
V: TRBV28